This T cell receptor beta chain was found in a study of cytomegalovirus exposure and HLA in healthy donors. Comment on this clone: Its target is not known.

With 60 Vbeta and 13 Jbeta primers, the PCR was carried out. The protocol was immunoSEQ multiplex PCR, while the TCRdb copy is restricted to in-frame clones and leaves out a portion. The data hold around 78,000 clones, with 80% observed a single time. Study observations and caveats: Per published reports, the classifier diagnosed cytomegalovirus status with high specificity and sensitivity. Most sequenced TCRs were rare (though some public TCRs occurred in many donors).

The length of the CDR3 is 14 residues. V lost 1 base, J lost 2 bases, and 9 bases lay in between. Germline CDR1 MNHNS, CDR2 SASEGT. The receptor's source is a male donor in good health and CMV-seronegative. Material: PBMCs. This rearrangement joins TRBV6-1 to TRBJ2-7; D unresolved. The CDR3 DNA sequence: TGTGCCAGCAGTGAAGACCGGGTCCCCTACGAGCAGTACTTC. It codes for CASSEDRVPYEQYF.